This is a list of T cell receptor beta chains from one sample in a study of T-cell reconstitution after alpha-beta-depleted transplantation in children. One entry per CDR3 protein, called by TCRdb with MiXCR from the PCR reads. The sample includes 500,000 to 600,000 distinct CDR3 sequences, 18% of them seen just once. The material was PBMCs from the stem cell graft donor, obtained from the stem cell graft. The receptors originated from a human donor who donated a stem cell graft to a child with acute lymphoblastic leukemia. CDR3s include the opening cysteine and the closing phenylalanine or tryptophan. A D gene is named only where the DNA matches it firmly. Some rows mark clone size as missing; the rest say once, few, many or name a class of expanded clone.

j_call v_call cdr3_length d_call clone_size cdr3_aa cdr3_nt
TRBJ2-1 TRBV9 17 TRBD2 NA CASSPFPTSGRVGEQFF TGTGCCAGCAGCCCGTTCCCGACTAGCGGGAGGGTAGGTGAGCAGTTCTTC
TRBJ2-3 TRBV11-1 14 NA once CASSFFGSPDTQYF TGTGCCAGCAGCTTCTTCGGGAGCCCAGATACGCAGTATTTT
TRBJ2-7 TRBV6-2/TRBV6-3 19 NA NA CASSYPILGHGKRSYEQYF TGTGCCAGCAGTTACCCGATTCTGGGGCACGGAAAACGATCCTACGAGCAGTACTTC
TRBJ2-1 TRBV20-1 15 NA NA CSAREGAVSRNEQFF TGCAGTGCTAGAGAGGGGGCTGTATCGAGAAATGAGCAGTTCTTC
TRBJ2-1 TRBV3-1 20 NA few CASSLGRIEGLAFNYNEQFF TGTGCCAGCAGCCTAGGCCGCATCGAAGGGCTAGCTTTTAACTACAATGAGCAGTTCTTC
TRBJ2-2 TRBV12-3/TRBV12-4 16 TRBD2 few CASNGGRASGTGELFF TGTGCCAGCAACGGCGGGAGGGCCTCTGGAACCGGGGAGCTGTTTTTT
TRBJ2-5 TRBV20-1 16 TRBD2 NA CSARASRGLARETQYF TGCAGTGCTAGAGCCTCCAGGGGACTAGCTCGAGAGACCCAGTACTTC
TRBJ2-5 TRBV5-6 14 NA many CASSGGHFQETQYF TGTGCCAGCAGCGGGGGACATTTCCAAGAGACCCAGTACTTC
TRBJ1-1 TRBV5-1 17 TRBD1 NA CASSPPDRGPLGTEAFF TGCGCCAGCAGCCCTCCGGACAGGGGGCCTTTAGGTACTGAAGCTTTCTTT
TRBJ2-7 TRBV11-1 13 NA NA CASSLRDLYEQYF TGTGCCAGCAGCTTAAGGGACTTGTACGAGCAGTACTTC
TRBJ2-1 TRBV7-2 19 TRBD2 NA CASSLAFGLAGGNDNEQFF TGTGCCAGCAGCTTAGCTTTCGGACTAGCGGGAGGCAACGACAATGAGCAGTTCTTC
TRBJ2-7 TRBV27 16 NA few CASSLTISVAPLEQYF TGTGCCAGCAGTTTAACGATTAGCGTAGCCCCGCTCGAGCAGTACTTC
TRBJ2-2 TRBV5-1 15 TRBD1 few CASSSMTGGTGELFF TGCGCCAGCAGCTCAATGACAGGGGGCACCGGGGAGCTGTTTTTT
TRBJ2-7 TRBV3-1 15 NA NA CASSQYPDPSYEQYF TGTGCCAGCAGCCAGTATCCTGACCCCTCCTACGAGCAGTACTTC
TRBJ2-1 TRBV20-1 14 TRBD2 NA CSARSSGRANEQFF TGCAGTGCTAGGTCTAGCGGGAGGGCCAATGAGCAGTTCTTC
TRBJ2-7 TRBV15 15 TRBD2 NA CATSNLGRESDEQYF TGTGCCACCAGCAACCTGGGGAGGGAATCTGACGAGCAGTACTTC
TRBJ2-7 TRBV21-1 14 NA once CASSSNRATYEQYF TGTGCCAGCAGCAGCAACAGGGCCACCTACGAGCAGTACTTC
TRBJ2-2 TRBV5-6 15 NA few CASSLLTENTGELFF TGTGCCAGCAGCCTACTTACAGAGAACACCGGGGAGCTGTTTTTT
TRBJ1-4 TRBV4-1 11 NA NA CASRRNEKLFF TGCGCCAGCAGGAGGAATGAAAAACTGTTTTTT
TRBJ2-1 TRBV10-3 13 NA NA CAISAVADGEQFF TGTGCCATCAGTGCGGTAGCGGACGGGGAGCAGTTCTTC
TRBJ2-7 TRBV20-1 15 NA once CSARPKKKDAYEQYF TGCAGTGCTAGACCCAAGAAGAAGGACGCCTACGAGCAGTACTTC
TRBJ2-5 TRBV29-1 13 TRBD1 few CSVEKGAVETQYF TGCAGCGTTGAAAAGGGGGCGGTAGAGACCCAGTACTTC
TRBJ2-2 TRBV5-5 17 TRBD2 few CASSLPAGVANTGELFF TGTGCCAGCAGCTTACCGGCGGGAGTAGCGAACACCGGGGAGCTGTTTTTT
TRBJ1-5 TRBV28 14 NA few CASSVPGSNQPQHF TGTGCCAGCAGTGTTCCGGGGAGCAATCAGCCCCAGCATTTT
TRBJ2-1 TRBV5-1 14 NA few CASTWLQPGNEQFF TGCGCCAGCACCTGGCTCCAACCGGGCAATGAGCAGTTCTTC
TRBJ2-1 TRBV5-6 15 NA NA CASSLAGRDYNEQFF TGTGCCAGCAGCTTGGCAGGGAGAGATTACAATGAGCAGTTCTTC
TRBJ1-5 TRBV10-3 16 NA NA CAISESDGGWNQPQHF TGTGCCATCAGTGAGTCGGACGGCGGGTGGAATCAGCCCCAGCATTTT
TRBJ2-7 TRBV5-5 15 NA few CASSPRGAFSNEQYF TGTGCCAGCAGTCCCCGGGGGGCGTTCTCCAACGAGCAGTACTTC
TRBJ2-7 TRBV10-2 16 TRBD2 NA CASIGLAGGDSYEQYF TGCGCCAGCATCGGCCTAGCGGGAGGGGACTCCTACGAGCAGTACTTC
TRBJ2-7 TRBV4-1 14 TRBD1 few CASSSGQGGYEQYF TGCGCCAGCAGCTCGGGACAGGGGGGCTACGAGCAGTACTTC
TRBJ2-5 TRBV11-1 16 TRBD2 few CASSFLREGLQETQYF TGTGCCAGCAGCTTTTTGCGGGAGGGCCTTCAAGAGACCCAGTACTTC
TRBJ2-1 TRBV4-1 17 TRBD2 few CASSQGGSPLMGNEQFF TGCGCCAGCAGCCAAGGCGGGAGTCCTCTGATGGGCAATGAGCAGTTCTTC
TRBJ1-3 TRBV6-1 13 NA NA CASTHRSGNTIYF TGTGCCAGCACCCACCGCTCTGGAAACACCATATATTTT
TRBJ2-7 TRBV7-8 13 NA few CASSLWGFYEQYF TGTGCCAGCAGCTTATGGGGGTTTTACGAGCAGTACTTC
TRBJ2-1 TRBV12-3/TRBV12-4 12 NA few CASSLSRTRRFF TGTGCCAGCAGTCTCTCCCGGACCCGGCGGTTCTTC
TRBJ2-1 TRBV4-1 16 TRBD2 few CASSGSGTSGYNEQFF TGCGCCAGCAGCGGGTCAGGGACTAGCGGGTACAATGAGCAGTTCTTC
TRBJ1-4 TRBV7-9 16 NA many CASSPSPVATNEKLFF TGTGCCAGCAGCCCGTCGCCCGTTGCAACTAATGAAAAACTGTTTTTT
TRBJ1-2 TRBV21-1 15 NA few CASRGLDGLRGGYTF TGTGCCAGCAGGGGGTTGGACGGCCTAAGAGGTGGCTACACCTTC
TRBJ2-7 TRBV12-3/TRBV12-4 19 TRBD2 once CASSLLVRGLAGVGYEQYF TGTGCCAGCAGTTTATTGGTCAGGGGACTAGCGGGAGTAGGCTACGAGCAGTACTTC
TRBJ2-7 TRBV6-2/TRBV6-3 13 NA few CASVGGLSYEQYF TGTGCCAGCGTGGGAGGCTTATCCTACGAGCAGTACTTC
TRBJ2-3 TRBV5-1 15 TRBD2 NA CASKSLAGSTDTQYF TGCGCCAGCAAGTCACTAGCGGGATCCACAGATACGCAGTATTTT
TRBJ2-3 TRBV6-2/TRBV6-3 19 NA NA CASSYSRLPTSKSTDTQYF TGTGCCAGCAGTTACTCTCGGCTACCAACTAGCAAAAGCACAGATACGCAGTATTTT
TRBJ1-6 TRBV18 16 NA medium-sized CASSPLPGPEGSPLHF TGTGCCAGCTCACCATTACCGGGACCCGAGGGCTCACCCCTCCACTTT
TRBJ2-3 TRBV7-9 15 TRBD2 few CASSPTGSGRDTQYF TGTGCCAGCAGCCCCACCGGTAGCGGGAGGGATACGCAGTATTTT
TRBJ2-5 TRBV4-1 17 TRBD1 NA CASSQDRTGGFQETQYF TGCGCCAGCAGCCAAGACAGGACAGGGGGGTTCCAAGAGACCCAGTACTTC
TRBJ2-7 TRBV7-3 13 NA NA CASSLWAGHEQYF TGTGCCAGCAGCTTATGGGCGGGCCACGAGCAGTACTTC
TRBJ1-5 TRBV15 17 NA few CATSRDVWEGLGQPQHF TGTGCCACCAGCAGAGATGTTTGGGAAGGGCTGGGACAGCCCCAGCATTTT
TRBJ2-5 TRBV25-1 14 NA few CASSEFPREETQYF TGTGCCAGCAGTGAATTCCCCAGGGAAGAGACCCAGTACTTC
TRBJ2-7 TRBV29-1 13 NA NA CSVRGPHGYEQYF TGCAGCGTTAGGGGTCCCCACGGCTACGAGCAGTACTTC
TRBJ2-7 TRBV10-3 14 TRBD2 NA CAISDLAGADEQYF TGTGCCATCAGTGACCTAGCGGGAGCGGACGAGCAGTACTTC
TRBJ1-6 TRBV27 14 NA NA CASSLEGRGSPLHF TGTGCCAGCAGTTTAGAGGGTCGAGGATCACCCCTCCACTTT